The clone carrying this T cell receptor beta chain has ten or more counts. What it binds is unknown. The data are from a study of spatial heterogeneity in lung cancer. Overall study context: Each time, sequencing found more beta-chain sequences than alpha-chain sequences.

The CDR3 length is 13 residues. With 5 bases removed from V and 2 bases from J, the gap between germline ends came to 7 bases. Germline CDR1 is LNHNV and CDR2 is YYDKDF (reference sequence). Unique molecular identifiers tagged every individual TCR cDNA molecule. In TCRdb, the 5' RACE reads were re-called with MiXCR into one record per CDR3 protein. Of around 24,000 distinct CDR3 sequences in the sample, around 13% were seen once. Overall study findings and caveats: TCRs found ubiquitously expanded in tumor appeared in blood more at resection than at follow-up.

Regarding time point: sample taken at primary tumor resection. The authors sequenced whole RNA from tumor, nontumor lung or frozen PBMC without sorting. Samples were donated by 72 untreated early-stage non-small cell lung cancer patients. Sequences were derived from PBMCs, sampled at surgery. The chain carries TRBV15 and TRBJ1-5; D unresolved. This clonotype originated in a female donor with early-stage non-small cell lung cancer. In nucleotides, the CDR3 is TGTGCCACCAGCGTTGCAGGCAATCAGCCCCAGCATTTT. Its translation: CATSVAGNQPQHF.